The rows below give T cell receptor beta chains drawn from one sample of a study of blood T cell repertoires in COVID-19. Assay used: immunoSEQ multiplex PCR; TCRdb lists only in-frame clones, some missing. Of around 160,000 clones listed, 85% to 90% are singletons. Source material: peripheral blood. The receptors here all came from a man aged 18-30 years with COVID-19, enrolled during active disease. The CDR3 runs from the conserved cysteine through the conserved F or W. A D gene is named only where the DNA matches it firmly. Clone size is stated in some rows and not others, as once, few, many or a class when expanded.

.,.,TRBJ2-7,TRBV6-2/TRBV6-3,CASSYGLIDSYEQYF,TGTGCCAGCAGTTACGGACTTATCGACTCCTACGAGCAGTACTTC
.,once,TRBJ1-1,TRBV4-3,CASSHERQPYTEAFF,TGCGCCAGCAGCCATGAAAGACAGCCTTACACTGAAGCTTTCTTT
TRBD2,once,TRBJ2-5,TRBV7-9,CASSFGGRRGETQYF,TGTGCCAGCAGCTTCGGCGGGAGGAGAGGGGAGACCCAGTACTTC
.,.,TRBJ2-7,TRBV6-5,CASSYTTGIYEQYF,TGTGCCAGCAGTTACACTACAGGGATCTACGAGCAGTACTTC
TRBD1,.,TRBJ2-7,TRBV5-1,CASSGDRRTYEQYF,TGCGCCAGCAGCGGGGACAGGCGAACCTACGAGCAGTACTTC
.,.,TRBJ2-1,TRBV19,CASSTYSSSYNEQFF,TGTGCCAGTAGTACATACAGTAGCTCCTACAATGAGCAGTTCTTC
TRBD1,.,TRBJ2-2,TRBV7-7,CASSLNSGQGVVGELFF,TGTGCTAGCAGCTTAAATTCGGGACAGGGGGTCGTCGGGGAGCTGTTTTTT
.,.,TRBJ1-6,TRBV3-1/TRBV3-2,CASSQYRDKWNNSPLHF,TGTGCCAGCAGCCAATACCGGGACAAGTGGAATAATTCACCCCTCCACTTT
.,few,TRBJ2-1,TRBV16,CASSQSYAEQFF,TGTGCCAGCAGCCAATCCTATGCTGAGCAGTTCTTC
TRBD1,once,TRBJ1-1,TRBV11-2,CASSNRQGLQNTEAFF,TGTGCCAGCAGCAACCGACAGGGGCTACAGAACACTGAAGCTTTCTTT
.,.,TRBJ2-7,TRBV7-2,CASSLVPTHYSYEQYF,TGTGCCAGCAGCTTAGTCCCGACACATTATTCCTACGAGCAGTACTTC
TRBD2,.,TRBJ2-1,TRBV27,CASREAGGVYNEQFF,TGTGCCAGCAGGGAAGCGGGAGGGGTCTACAATGAGCAGTTCTTC
.,.,TRBJ2-3,TRBV12-3/TRBV12-4,CASSLKDTQYF,TGTGCCAGCAGTCTTAAAGATACGCAGTATTTT
TRBD2,.,TRBJ2-7,TRBV7-9,CASSFRAAGSPTYEQYF,TGTGCCAGCAGCTTTCGCGCAGCGGGGTCCCCTACCTACGAGCAGTACTTC
TRBD1,.,TRBJ1-2,TRBV29-1,CSVEGNRGGDGYTF,TGCAGCGTTGAGGGGAACAGGGGCGGCGACGGCTACACCTTC
.,.,TRBJ1-1,TRBV30,CACYRESIHTEAFF,TGTGCCTGTTACAGGGAATCTATCCACACTGAAGCTTTCTTT
.,.,TRBJ2-4,TRBV15,CATSRRDIQYF,TGTGCCACCAGCAGGCGGGACATTCAGTACTTC
.,once,TRBJ2-6,TRBV19,CASSIGNFITPGANVLTF,TGTGCCAGTAGTATAGGTAACTTCATTACCCCTGGGGCCAACGTCCTGACTTTC
.,.,TRBJ2-3,TRBV5-1,CASSLEGRAGTDTQYF,TGCGCCAGCAGCTTGGAAGGCAGGGCTGGCACAGATACGCAGTATTTT
TRBD1,.,TRBJ1-1,TRBV5-6,CASSPGTGGAYDEAFF,TGTGCCAGCAGCCCCGGGACAGGGGGCGCATATGATGAAGCTTTCTTT
TRBD2,once,TRBJ2-1,TRBV5-6,CASSPPSGWGNEQFF,TGTGCCAGCAGCCCTCCTAGCGGATGGGGGAATGAGCAGTTCTTC
.,.,TRBJ2-6,TRBV27,CATRGLSGANVLTF,TGTGCTACCAGAGGGCTTTCTGGGGCCAACGTCCTGACTTTC
TRBD1,.,TRBJ1-1,TRBV23-1,CASSQSLHRGNTEAFF,TGCGCCAGCAGTCAATCGCTGCACAGGGGAAACACTGAAGCTTTCTTT
TRBD2,once,TRBJ2-7,TRBV9,CASSFGLAGDEQYF,TGTGCCAGCAGCTTTGGACTAGCGGGAGACGAGCAGTACTTC
.,.,TRBJ2-7,TRBV27,CASSFLVASGAPPEQYF,TGTGCCAGCAGCTTCTTGGTCGCTTCGGGTGCCCCACCAGAGCAGTACTTC
TRBD1,.,TRBJ1-6,TRBV5-1,CASSERTGPYNSPLHF,TGCGCCAGCAGCGAACGGACAGGACCTTATAATTCACCCCTCCACTTT
TRBD2,.,TRBJ2-5,TRBV14,CASGQRDTQETQYF,TGTGCCAGCGGTCAGCGGGATACCCAAGAGACCCAGTACTTC
.,.,TRBJ2-7,TRBV5-4,CASSSTAGVASYEQYF,TGTGCCAGCAGCTCGACCGCAGGGGTCGCTTCGTACGAGCAGTACTTC
.,.,TRBJ2-7,TRBV18,CASSPVGAYEQYF,TGTGCCAGCTCACCAGTAGGGGCCTACGAGCAGTACTTC
.,.,TRBJ2-3,TRBV10-1,CASSESTTPDTQYF,TGCGCCAGCAGTGAGTCCACGACTCCTGATACGCAGTATTTT
TRBD1,once,TRBJ2-3,TRBV30,CAWSGDRGTTDTQYF,TGTGCCTGGTCCGGGGACAGGGGTACGACAGATACGCAGTATTTT
.,once,TRBJ1-4,TRBV27,CASSPGRVTSLSATNEKLLF,TGTGCCAGCAGTCCCGGCCGGGTCACATCATTGTCTGCAACTAATGAAAAACTGCTTTTT
TRBD2,few,TRBJ2-1,TRBV4-3,CASSQSLAAYNEQFF,TGCGCCAGCAGCCAAAGTCTAGCGGCCTACAATGAGCAGTTCTTC
TRBD2,.,TRBJ2-7,TRBV5-1,CASSLGSSGSYEQYF,TGCGCCAGCAGCTTGGGATCTAGCGGGTCCTACGAGCAGTACTTC
.,.,TRBJ2-7,TRBV4-3,CASSQVAEGSEQYF,TGCGCCAGCAGCCAAGTAGCTGAGGGTTCCGAGCAGTACTTC
.,once,TRBJ1-4,TRBV6-6,CASALGEKLLF,TGTGCCAGCGCCCTAGGGGAAAAACTGCTTTTT
TRBD2,.,TRBJ2-1,TRBV7-9,CASSLVGVGGSSYNEQFF,TGTGCCAGCAGCTTAGTAGGAGTTGGCGGGAGTTCGTACAATGAGCAGTTCTTC
.,.,TRBJ1-2,TRBV6-5,CASSYSAGRGYTF,TGTGCCAGCAGTTACTCTGCAGGCAGGGGCTACACCTTC
.,.,TRBJ2-7,TRBV29-1,CSVLHGHTYEQYF,TGCAGCGTGCTCCACGGACATACCTACGAGCAGTACTTC
TRBD2,.,TRBJ2-2,TRBV7-2,CASSLTSGANTGELFF,TGTGCCAGCAGCTTAACTAGCGGGGCGAACACCGGGGAGCTGTTTTTT
.,once,TRBJ2-5,TRBV7-9,CASSLDIQETQYF,TGTGCCAGCAGCCTCGACATCCAAGAGACCCAGTACTTC
TRBD2,.,TRBJ2-7,TRBV10-3,CAIGSGVGYEQYF,TGTGCCATCGGCAGCGGGGTGGGCTACGAGCAGTACTTC
TRBD2,.,TRBJ2-7,TRBV10-2,CATGDYSYEQYF,TGCGCCACCGGGGACTACTCCTACGAGCAGTACTTC
.,.,TRBJ2-3,TRBV6-4,CASSPTSGSTDTQYF,TGTGCCAGCAGCCCTACGAGCGGGAGCACAGATACGCAGTATTTT
.,.,TRBJ2-7,TRBV19,CASSIYGGKPYEQYF,TGTGCCAGTAGTATATACGGAGGGAAGCCTTACGAGCAGTACTTC
.,.,TRBJ2-4,TRBV7-9,CASSRGFLAKNIQYF,TGTGCCAGCAGCCGGGGGTTTTTAGCCAAAAACATTCAGTACTTC
TRBD1,.,TRBJ2-7,TRBV28,CATGRDRGYEQYF,TGTGCCACCGGACGGGACAGGGGGTACGAGCAGTACTTC
TRBD1,.,TRBJ1-5,TRBV15,CATSRVPGTGGGSQPQHF,TGTGCCACCAGCAGAGTTCCCGGGACAGGGGGCGGCAGTCAGCCCCAGCATTTT
TRBD2,.,TRBJ2-3,TRBV7-9,CRTSGPTDTQYF,TGCCGGACTAGCGGGCCCACAGATACGCAGTATTTT
TRBD2,.,TRBJ2-1,TRBV7-3,CASSLLAGGQFDEQFF,TGTGCCAGCAGCTTACTAGCGGGAGGGCAGTTTGATGAGCAGTTCTTC
.,.,TRBJ2-5,TRBV6-5,CASTGGGEETQYF,TGTGCCAGCACCGGCGGCGGGGAAGAGACCCAGTACTTC
TRBD1,.,TRBJ1-1,TRBV19,CASSSRDRGGYAFF,TGTGCCAGTAGTTCCCGGGACAGGGGAGGGTATGCTTTCTTT
.,.,TRBJ2-1,TRBV11-2,CASSLGQVVNYNEQFF,TGTGCCAGCAGCCTAGGCCAGGTAGTAAACTACAATGAGCAGTTCTTC